The next 18 T cell receptor beta chains were all read from a single sample in a study of blood T cells in healthy people across ages. Together with a sample-barcoded 5' primer, a J-beta primer mix was included in a second PCR lasting roughly 6 to 12 cycles. One entry per CDR3 protein, called by TCRdb with MiXCR from the 5' RACE reads. The data show about 970,000 distinct CDR3 sequences, roughly half seen once. The sequencing input was blood. The receptors shown here come from a woman aged 55 to 70 in good health.

The V gene is TRBV7-2, the J gene TRBJ1-4, with 7 positions matching TRBD1. CDR3 length: 15 residues. V gave up 4 bases and J gave up 7 bases; unmatched junction bases: 9. Germline V gene data show CDR1 as SGHTA and CDR2 as FQGNSA. The CDR3 sequence is CASSSGGEGFEKLFF. In nucleotides, the CDR3 is TGTGCCAGCAGCTCAGGGGGGGAAGGGTTTGAAAAACTGTTTTTT. The full variable domain, with the rest looked up from reference TRBV7-2 and TRBJ1-4, is GAGVSQSPSNKVTEKGKDVELRCDPISGHTALYWYRQSLGQGLEFLIYFQGNSAPDKSGLPSDRFSAERTGGSVSTLTIQRTQQEDSAVYLCASSSGGEGFEKLFFGSGTQLSVL.

Comments on this clonotype: One end of the junction is discordant with germline, which a read error may explain. In DNA form, the CDR3 reads TGCAATGCTAGAGTGATAGGGCGGAAAAATCAGCCCCAGCATTTT. This translates into CNARVIGRKNQPQHF. The V call is TRBV20-1, the J call TRBJ1-5; no clear D gene. Germline values: CDR1 DFQATT, CDR2 SNEGSKA (reference sequence). The CDR3 extends over 15 amino acids.

This clonotype was seen more than once but under ten times. This rearrangement joins TRBV5-1 to TRBJ2-7, with D unclear. CDR1 and CDR2 (germline): SGHRS, YFSETQ. The CDR3 runs to 13 residues. V lost 7 bases and J lost 0, with 11 bases in between. CDR3 coding DNA: TGCGCCAGCGGATACGGAGTCTCCTACGAGCAGTACTTC. It yields the protein CASGYGVSYEQYF. Supplemented by reference TRBV5-1 and TRBJ2-7, the full variable domain reads KAGVTQTPRYLIKTRGQQVTLSCSPISGHRSVSWYQQTPGQGLQFLFEYFSETQRNKGNFPGRFSGRQFSNSRSEMNVSTLELGDSALYLCASGYGVSYEQYFGPGTRLTVT.

The J gene is TRBJ2-1, the V gene TRBV7-2, with 7 nucleotides matching TRBD2. Germline values: CDR1 SGHTA, CDR2 FQGNSA. With 5 bases clipped from V and 4 bases from J, the junction kept 11 bases outside the gene matches. This CDR3 has 16 amino acids. CDR3 amino acids: CASSLPGTKLYNEQFF. CDR3 in DNA: TGTGCCAGCAGCCTCCCTGGGACTAAATTATACAATGAGCAGTTCTTC.

The CDR3 is CASSSGTPHQPQHF. The CDR3 DNA follows: TGTGCCAGCAGCTCGGGGACACCTCATCAGCCCCAGCATTTT. The gene calls are TRBV7-9 and TRBJ1-5, with TRBD1 as a possible D gene (6 bases). The germline CDR1 and CDR2 sequences are SEHNR and FQNEAQ (reference sequence). Trimming removed 4 bases at V and 5 bases at J, with 12 bases between. The CDR3 runs to 14 residues.

Only a few counts were recorded for this clonotype. The chain's CDR3 is CASSQDLARAPYEQYF. CDR3 nucleotides: TGTGCCAGCAGCCAAGACCTGGCCAGGGCCCCCTACGAGCAGTACTTC. This sequence joins TRBV3-1 and TRBJ2-7; tentative D call: TRBD1 (5 bases). Germline CDR1 is LGHDT and CDR2 is YNNKEL (reference sequence). This CDR3 is 16 amino acids long. Trimming took off 0 bases at V and 2 bases at J, with 14 bases between the two ends.

This clonotype has just a few counts. The chain's CDR3 is CASSPQPTSSSYEQYF. The CDR3 bases are TGTGCCAGCAGTCCTCAACCAACCTCTAGCTCCTACGAGCAGTACTTC. The gene calls are TRBV28 and TRBJ2-7; D is undetermined. This CDR3 is built from 16 residues. Trimming shortened V by 5 bases and J by 0 bases, and 17 bases separated the two germline ends. Germline CDR1 and CDR2: MDHEN and SYDVKM.

The chain links TRBV7-3 to TRBJ2-5; D unclear. Per germline, CDR1 SGHTA and CDR2 FQGTGA. Between the trimmed V and J ends, which lost 8 bases and 3 bases, there was a span of 13 bases. The CDR3 totals 13 residues. The CDR3 reads CASGKAAKETQYF. CDR3 coding DNA: TGTGCCAGCGGCAAGGCCGCGAAAGAGACCCAGTACTTC. Full variable domain (outside the CDR3, taken from reference TRBV7-3 and TRBJ2-5): GAGVSQTPSNKVTEKGKYVELRCDPISGHTALYWYRQSLGQGPEFLIYFQGTGAADDSGLPNDRFFAVRPEGSVSTLKIQRTERGDSAVYLCASGKAAKETQYFGPGTRLLVL.

This rearrangement joins TRBV6-2 or TRBV6-3 to TRBJ1-5, with 7 bases aligning to TRBD1. The CDR3 length is 15 residues. CDR1 and CDR2 (germline): MNHEY, SVGEGT. With V trimmed by 6 bases and J by 1 base, 6 bases remained unmatched. The chain's CDR3 is CASRRQGMSNQPQHF. CDR3 in DNA: TGTGCCAGCAGAAGACAGGGCATGAGCAATCAGCCCCAGCATTTT.

CDR3 sequence: CASSPGLAGPSYNEQYF. CDR3 nucleotides: TGTGCCAGCAGCCCTGGACTAGCGGGTCCCTCCTACAATGAGCAGTACTTC. The V and J genes are TRBV7-8 and TRBJ2-7; 11 nucleotides agree with TRBD2. Trimming removed 5 bases from V and 7 bases from J; junction bases left unmatched: 16. The V gene's germline CDR1 is SGHVS and CDR2 FQNEAQ. This CDR3 has 17 amino acids.

The V and J genes are TRBV29-1 and TRBJ2-3; 10 bases are a match to TRBD1. The germline V gene encodes CDR1 SQVTM and CDR2 ANQGSEA. The ends lost 8 bases at V and 6 bases at J; junction bases unmatched: 14. This CDR3 has 15 residues. CDR3 DNA: TGCAGCCTCGGACCGACAGGGGGCAGTTTGGATACGCAGTATTTT. Protein product: CSLGPTGGSLDTQYF.

The V gene is TRBV6-6, the J gene TRBJ2-3, with D possibly matching TRBD2 (5 bases). The V and J ends lost 4 bases and 0 bases respectively, with 17 bases between them. The CDR3 is made up of 17 amino acids. The germline gives CDR1 MNHNY, CDR2 SVGAGI (reference sequence). Here the CDR3 reads CASSSSFLRASTDTQYF. In DNA form, the CDR3 reads TGTGCCAGCAGTTCCTCATTTCTGCGGGCTAGCACAGATACGCAGTATTTT.

This chain links TRBV3-1 with TRBJ2-5, with D perhaps TRBD1 (6 bases). V lost 3 bases and J 11 bases, leaving 13 bases between the germline ends. Germline assignment: CDR1 LGHDT and CDR2 YNNKEL (reference sequence). This CDR3 is built from 12 residues. The CDR3 DNA is TGTGCCAGCAGCCAGACAGGATTCGGGCAGTACTTC. This sequence encodes CASSQTGFGQYF.

The rearrangement links TRBV2 to TRBJ2-1, with 11 bases matching TRBD2. The CDR3 has 15 residues. Trimming at V came to 7 bases and at J to 4 bases, leaving 6 bases not matched to a gene. Germline V lookup: CDR1 SNHLY, CDR2 FYNNEI. The CDR3: CASNRLAGIYNEQFF. CDR3 sequence (DNA): TGTGCCAGCAACAGACTAGCGGGAATTTACAATGAGCAGTTCTTC.

This chain joins TRBV2 and TRBJ2-5, with D possibly TRBD1 on 5 matching bases. V dropped 7 bases and J dropped 3 bases, with 12 bases sitting between them. Germline loops: CDR1 SNHLY, CDR2 FYNNEI. This CDR3 is 13 amino acids long. CDR3 nucleotide sequence: TGTGCCAGCAACACAGGCTACGAAGAGACCCAGTACTTC. Protein product: CASNTGYEETQYF.

The gene calls are TRBV4-1 and TRBJ2-3, with D tentatively TRBD2 (5 bases). In germline, CDR1 is MGHRA, CDR2 YSYEKL. CDR3 length: 15 residues. V shed 0 bases and J shed 4 bases, with 11 bases lying between them. CDR3 region: CASSQDLWRADTQYF. The CDR3 DNA sequence: TGCGCCAGCAGCCAAGATCTCTGGCGGGCAGATACGCAGTATTTT.

This chain joins TRBV29-1 and TRBJ2-1; TRBD2 matches at 9 bases. CDR3 length equals 15 residues. Germline loops: CDR1 SQVTM, CDR2 ANQGSEA. With V trimmed by 4 bases and J by 4 bases, 8 bases remained unmatched. The CDR3 sequence is CSVVPSGTVYNEQFF. The CDR3 coding sequence is TGCAGCGTTGTGCCTAGCGGGACCGTTTACAATGAGCAGTTCTTC.

Of note for this clonotype: The junction differs from germline at one of its ends, possibly a read error. The V call is TRBV3-1, the J call TRBJ2-4; D is tentatively TRBD1 or TRBD2 (5 bases each). Near its end, the DNA agrees better with TRBJ2-7, so the J call may be wrong. The CDR3 totals 14 residues. The V gene's germline CDR1 is LGHDT and CDR2 YNNKEL (reference sequence). The CDR3 protein is CAGSRGDSSYEQYF. CDR3 sequence (DNA): TGTGCCGGCAGCCGGGGCGACAGCTCCTACGAGCAGTACTTC.